These 30 T cell receptor beta chains share one sample of origin, sequenced in a study of blood T cells in healthy people across ages. It was with a sample-barcoded 5' primer and a J-beta primer mix that a second PCR of roughly 7 to 11 cycles was run. TCRdb itself ran the 5' RACE reads through MiXCR, one entry per CDR3 protein. The profile covers roughly 900,000 distinct CDR3 sequences, with more than 25% appearing a single time and 15% to 20% taken by the ten largest. The sequenced sample was blood. These receptors were collected from an elderly woman in good health.

The rearrangement links TRBV5-6 to TRBJ2-5; 10 bases agree with TRBD2. Looked up from germline, CDR1 is SGHDT and CDR2 is YYEEEE. This CDR3 has 16 residues. V was pared by 6 bases and J by 2 bases, with 10 bases of the junction left unmatched. The CDR3 nucleotides are TGTGCCAGCACCCTAGCGGGGGCACCGTCTCAAGAGACCCAGTACTTC. Its protein is CASTLAGAPSQETQYF.

With regard to this clonotype: A much larger clonotype is one base distant, so this may be a read error. The V call is TRBV18, the J call TRBJ2-5; TRBD2 might be the D (6 bases). The CDR3 runs to 16 residues. Germline values: CDR1 KGHSH, CDR2 LQKENI. V lost 5 bases and J lost 0, with 16 bases in between. The CDR3 spells CASSSLLGGDQETQYF. CDR3 nucleotide sequence: TGTGCCAGCTCATCCCTCCTTGGAGGGGACCAAGAGACCCAGTACTTC. Drawing the rest from reference TRBV18 and TRBJ2-5, the complete variable domain is NAGVMQNPRHLVRRRGQEARLRCSPMKGHSHVYWYRQLPEEGLKFMVYLQKENIIDESGMPKERFSAEFPKEGPSILRIQQVVRGDSAAYFCASSSLLGGDQETQYFGPGTRLLVL.

The chain uses TRBV29-1 and TRBJ2-3; D tentatively fits TRBD1 or TRBD2 (6 bases each). Germline CDR1 SQVTM, CDR2 ANQGSEA. The V end lost 0 bases, the J end lost 6 bases, and 19 bases lay between the germline ends. This CDR3 has 16 residues. The CDR3 loop reads CSVEDSHQGRWDTQYF. The CDR3 bases are TGCAGCGTTGAAGATAGTCATCAGGGGAGGTGGGATACGCAGTATTTT.

A remark on this clonotype: A much larger clone lies a single base off, so this may be a read error. This chain joins TRBV20-1 and TRBJ2-5; D is perhaps TRBD1 or TRBD2 (6 bases each). Germline V gives CDR1 DFQATT, CDR2 SNEGSKA (reference sequence). The CDR3 covers 14 residues. Trimming took off 6 bases at V and 11 bases at J, with 25 bases between the two ends. CDR3 nucleotides: TGCAGTGCCCCCCCTTGGGGGGCAACCAATGAGCAGTACTTC. Protein sequence: CSAPPWGATNEQYF.

There are a few counts of this clonotype. This may come from a read error, since a much larger clone is one base off. This chain joins TRBV6-5 and TRBJ2-5; 11 bases are shared with TRBD2. This CDR3 has 13 residues. The germline V gene has CDR1 MNHEY and CDR2 SVGAGI. V lost 8 bases to trimming and J lost 11 bases; unmatched junction nucleotides: 10. As DNA, the CDR3 is TGTGCCAGCCGTAGCGGGGGGGAAAATGAGCAGTACTTC. This sequence encodes CASRSGGENEQYF.

This clonotype was counted between two and nine times. V is TRBV7-9 and J is TRBJ1-2; 7 bases are shared with TRBD1. Trimming at V came to 1 base and at J to 7 bases, leaving 9 bases not matched to a gene. Germline V lookup: CDR1 SEHNR, CDR2 FQNEAQ (reference sequence). The CDR3 is 15 residues long. The CDR3 loop is CASSLGRQGFGGYTF. The CDR3 coding sequence is TGTGCCAGCAGCTTAGGCAGACAGGGATTCGGTGGCTACACCTTC.

This clonotype is a singleton in its sample. This chain joins TRBV5-1 and TRBJ1-1; TRBD1 aligns across 9 bases. V was pared by 4 bases and J by 1 base, with 5 bases of the junction left unmatched. This CDR3 is built from 15 residues. The V gene's germline CDR1 is SGHRS and CDR2 YFSETQ. The chain's CDR3 is CASSTGTGTNTEAFF. For the CDR3, the DNA is TGCGCCAGCAGCACCGGGACAGGGACGAACACTGAAGCTTTCTTT.

This clonotype was counted once. The chain carries TRBV13 and TRBJ2-1; D possibly corresponds to TRBD1 (5 bases). Germline V lookup: CDR1 PRHDT, CDR2 FYEKMQ (reference sequence). The CDR3 loop spans 15 amino acids. V was shortened by 4 bases and J by 3 bases, with 13 bases between the two germline ends. As DNA, the CDR3 is TGTGCCAGCAGCTGGGGAAGGGGCAGCTACAATGAGCAGTTCTTC. This encodes CASSWGRGSYNEQFF.

This clonotype has ten or more counts. The CDR3, as DNA: TGTGCCAGCAGTAATATCTATGGCTACACCTTC. Translation: CASSNIYGYTF. This rearrangement joins TRBV6-2 or TRBV6-3 to TRBJ1-2; no definite D call. Germline assignment: CDR1 MNHEY and CDR2 SVGEGT. V dropped 5 bases and J dropped 4 bases, with 5 bases sitting between them. There are 11 residues in the CDR3.

This clonotype was recorded many times. V and J are TRBV5-1 and TRBJ1-2, with 9 bases that match TRBD1. This CDR3 contains 15 residues. V lost 8 bases and J lost 4; bases outside the gene matches: 12. Germline V gene data show CDR1 as SGHRS and CDR2 as YFSETQ. CDR3 sequence reads: CASTSGTGLVYGYTF. The CDR3 DNA reads TGCGCCAGTACTTCCGGGACAGGGTTAGTCTATGGCTACACCTTC. Full variable domain (outside the CDR3, taken from reference TRBV5-1 and TRBJ1-2): KAGVTQTPRYLIKTRGQQVTLSCSPISGHRSVSWYQQTPGQGLQFLFEYFSETQRNKGNFPGRFSGRQFSNSRSEMNVSTLELGDSALYLCASTSGTGLVYGYTFGSGTRLTVV.

The genes are TRBV7-2 and TRBJ2-7; D is perhaps TRBD2 (6 bases). The CDR3 is 17 residues long. Looked up from germline, CDR1 is SGHTA and CDR2 is FQGNSA. V lost 2 bases and J lost 4, with 21 bases in between. The CDR3 nucleotides are TGTGCCAGCAGCTTAAAAACCGGGCTAGCGCAGACGTACGAGCAGTACTTC. Translation gives CASSLKTGLAQTYEQYF.

This clonotype was seen ten or more times. This chain uses TRBV6-6 with TRBJ2-1; D ambiguous. Trimming took off 3 bases at V and 6 bases at J, with 6 bases between the two ends. CDR1 MNHNY and CDR2 SVGAGI come from the germline V gene (reference sequence). The CDR3 runs 12 residues. CDR3 loop: CASSYLVNEQFF. The CDR3 coding sequence is TGTGCCAGCAGTTATCTTGTCAATGAGCAGTTCTTC.

This clonotype was recorded a few times. The V gene is TRBV10-2, the J gene TRBJ1-4; D possibly corresponds to TRBD1 (5 bases). CDR1 and CDR2 (germline): WSHSY, SAAADI. V lost 6 bases and J 4 bases, leaving 15 bases between the germline ends. The CDR3 is 15 amino acids. The chain's CDR3 is CASRAGRTSNEKLFF. CDR3 DNA: TGCGCCAGCAGGGCCGGGAGGACAAGTAATGAAAAACTGTTTTTT.

In its sample, this clonotype was seen many times. This may be a read error: a much more frequent sequence differs by one nucleotide. The CDR3 DNA sequence: TGTGCCAGCAGCGTAGACAGGCTGGGATACAATGAGCAGTACTTC. Its translation: CASSVDRLGYNEQYF. The chain links TRBV9 to TRBJ2-5; a possible D gene is TRBD1 (5 bases). Germline CDR1 is SGDLS and CDR2 is YYNGEE. V gave up 0 bases and J gave up 11 bases, with 20 bases separating them. The CDR3 consists of 15 residues.

This clonotype has more than one count but fewer than ten. This sequence joins TRBV5-6 and TRBJ2-3, with D maybe TRBD2 (6 bases). The CDR3 runs to 16 residues. V was clipped by 5 bases and J by 1 base, with 17 bases between them. Germline CDR1 SGHDT, CDR2 YYEEEE. The DNA of the CDR3 is TGTGCCAGCAGAGGTTTAGGTAGCGGCGGCACAGATACGCAGTATTTT. Encoded protein: CASRGLGSGGTDTQYF.

This clonotype was counted a few times. The chain joins TRBV7-9 to TRBJ1-1; no clear D. The CDR3 is 11 amino acids. Germline V gives CDR1 SEHNR, CDR2 FQNEAQ (reference sequence). Trimming took 2 bases from V and 8 from J, leaving 6 bases between them. CDR3 sequence: CASSLFREAFF. In DNA, the CDR3 is TGTGCCAGCAGCTTATTCCGCGAAGCTTTCTTT.

This clonotype was seen many times. This sequence joins TRBV12-3 or TRBV12-4 and TRBJ1-1; D is uncertain. V was shortened by 7 bases and J by 0 bases, with 6 bases between the two germline ends. This CDR3 region has 12 residues. CDR3 loop: CASTGVNTEAFF. In DNA form, the CDR3 reads TGTGCCAGCACTGGGGTGAACACTGAAGCTTTCTTT.

Remarks on this clonotype: This may arise from a read error, as a much more abundant clone is one base away. This chain uses TRBV6-5 with TRBJ2-4; a possible D gene is TRBD2 (7 bases). The tail of the sequence fits TRBJ2-5 better, so the J call may be wrong. Germline V gene data show CDR1 as MNHEY and CDR2 as SVGAGI. The length of the CDR3 is 16 residues. CDR3 DNA sequence: TGTGCCAGCAGAGTCCCCGCGGGGGCTTTTGGGGAGACCCAGTACTTC. It encodes CASRVPAGAFGETQYF.

This clonotype was seen repeatedly, ten times or more. The chain recombines TRBV4-3 with TRBJ2-5; a weak D match, TRBD2 (6 bases). Germline CDR1 LGHNA, CDR2 YSLEER. The CDR3 has 13 amino acids. V lost 1 base and J lost 5, with 8 bases in between. For the CDR3, the DNA is TGCGCCAGCAGCCAAGCCCGGGAGGAGACCCAGTACTTC. This gives the protein CASSQAREETQYF.

In this sample, this clonotype turned up many times. V and J are TRBV25-1 and TRBJ2-5; D gene ambiguous. This CDR3 contains 15 residues. CDR1 is MGHDK, CDR2 SYGVNS, per germline. V lost 0 bases to trimming and J lost 2 bases, with 10 bases between them. This chain's CDR3 is CASSEYKGSQETQYF. CDR3 DNA sequence: TGTGCCAGCAGTGAATATAAGGGCAGTCAAGAGACCCAGTACTTC.

This clonotype appeared many times. This chain joins TRBV6-6 and TRBJ2-5; D possibly corresponds to TRBD2 (7 bases). This CDR3 has 14 amino acids. Germline V gene lookup returns CDR1 MNHNY and CDR2 SVGAGI (reference sequence). Trimming pared 8 bases from V and 5 bases from J, leaving 18 bases between. The CDR3 sequence is CASRPGGYTETQYF. Written as DNA, the CDR3 is TGTGCCAGCCGCCCGGGGGGCTATACGGAGACCCAGTACTTC.

The CDR3 reads CAIGQNNQPQHF. DNA for the CDR3: TGTGCCATCGGACAGAACAATCAGCCCCAGCATTTT. The rearrangement links TRBV6-2 or TRBV6-3 to TRBJ1-5, with D possibly TRBD1 on 6 matching bases. V lost 10 bases and J 3 bases, leaving 10 bases between the germline ends. The germline V gene has CDR1 MNHEY and CDR2 SVGEGT. The CDR3 is 12 residues long.

This clonotype was seen ten or more times. This may be a read error, as it is one base from a much larger clone. The V gene is TRBV7-2, the J gene TRBJ2-5, with a tentative D call TRBD1 (6 bases). There are 12 residues in the CDR3. Germline V CDR1 and CDR2: SGHTA, FQGNSA. V lost 1 base and J 12 bases, leaving 12 bases between the germline ends. CDR3 amino acids: CASSLEHSGEYF. CDR3 nucleotides: TGTGCCAGCAGCTTAGAACACTCAGGGGAGTACTTC.

This clonotype was seen repeatedly, ten times or more. The chain employs TRBV3-1 and TRBJ2-3; 9 bases map to TRBD1. There are 16 residues in the CDR3. V shed 1 base and J 2 bases; nucleotides not matched to a gene: 4. Per the germline V gene, CDR1 is LGHDT and CDR2 is YNNKEL (reference sequence). CDR3 sequence: CASSQGTGASTDTQYF. CDR3 nucleotide sequence: TGTGCCAGCAGCCAAGGGACAGGGGCATCCACAGATACGCAGTATTTT.

This clonotype appeared many times. The V call is TRBV7-2, the J call TRBJ2-1; 15 bases line up with TRBD2. CDR1 SGHTA and CDR2 FQGNSA come from the germline V gene. V dropped 4 bases and J dropped 15; count of bases not matched to a gene: 4. The CDR3 has 13 amino acids. This CDR3 is CASSSGLAGGMFF. CDR3 nucleotide sequence: TGTGCCAGCAGCTCGGGACTAGCGGGGGGAATGTTCTTC.

The chain links TRBV20-1 to TRBJ2-5; 8 nucleotides align to TRBD1. This CDR3 has 15 residues. Germline loops: CDR1 DFQATT, CDR2 SNEGSKA (reference sequence). Trimming cost V 5 bases and J 5 bases; bases outside gene matches: 13. CDR3 in DNA: TGCAGTGCTGAGCACCCGGGACAGGTGGGGGAGACCCAGTACTTC. It translates to CSAEHPGQVGETQYF.

This clonotype was seen at least ten times. The chain recombines TRBV6-2 or TRBV6-3 with TRBJ2-5; 8 bases line up with TRBD2. Losses at the gene ends were 2 bases for V and 4 bases for J; bases not matched to a gene: 9. Germline V gene data show CDR1 as MNHEY and CDR2 as SVGEGT. The CDR3 consists of 16 residues. The CDR3 sequence: CASSYDGGAHRETQYF. The CDR3 bases are TGTGCCAGCAGTTACGACGGGGGGGCCCATCGAGAGACCCAGTACTTC.

The chain uses TRBV11-2 and TRBJ2-2; D might be TRBD2 (5 bases). The CDR3 is made up of 15 amino acids. Germline V gene sequence: CDR1 SGHAT, CDR2 FQNNGV. V lost 4 bases to trimming and J lost 3 bases, with 12 bases between them. In nucleotides, the CDR3 is TGTGCCAGCAGCTCCAGGCCCGGGGACACCGGGGAGCTGTTTTTT. It translates to CASSSRPGDTGELFF.

V and J are TRBV4-1 and TRBJ1-2; 7 positions agree with TRBD1. V trimming: 3 bases; J trimming: 0 bases; junction bases outside the gene matches: 13. The CDR3 runs to 18 residues. Per the germline V gene, CDR1 is MGHRA and CDR2 is YSYEKL. The DNA for the CDR3 is TGCGCCAGCAGCCACCCGCCCGGGACAGATGCCTCTAACTATGGCTACACCTTC. Its protein product is CASSHPPGTDASNYGYTF.

Only a few counts were recorded for this clonotype. This sequence may be a read error, since a much larger clone differs from it by one base. The genes are TRBV6-1 and TRBJ2-1, with D tentatively TRBD1 or TRBD2 (5 bases each). The CDR3 totals 15 residues. V dropped 2 bases and J dropped 5 bases, with 13 bases sitting between them. Germline CDR1 is MNHNS and CDR2 is SASEGT. The CDR3 spells CASSESYGTHNEQFF. For the CDR3, the DNA is TGTGCCAGCAGTGAAAGTTACGGGACCCACAATGAGCAGTTCTTC.